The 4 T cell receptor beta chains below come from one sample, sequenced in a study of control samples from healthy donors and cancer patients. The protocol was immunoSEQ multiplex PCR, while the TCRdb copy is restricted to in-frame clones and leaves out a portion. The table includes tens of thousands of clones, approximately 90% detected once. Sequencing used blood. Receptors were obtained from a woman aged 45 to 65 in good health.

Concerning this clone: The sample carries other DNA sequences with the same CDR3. The CDR3 DNA reads as TGTGCCAGCAGCTCACAGGGCGGGAACACTGAAGCTTTCTTT. Its translation: CASSSQGGNTEAFF. The V and J genes are TRBV11-3 and TRBJ1-1; tentative D call: TRBD1 (6 bases). Looked up from germline, CDR1 is SGHNT and CDR2 is YENEEA. This CDR3 is built from 14 residues. Trimming cost V 4 bases and J 1 base, with 10 bases left between them. Based on the CDR3 plus reference TRBV11-3 and TRBJ1-1, the full variable domain is EAGVVQSPRYKIIEKKQPVAFWCNPISGHNTLYWYLQNLGQGPELLIRYENEEAVDDSQLPKDRFSAERLKGVDSTLKIQPAELGDSAVYLCASSSQGGNTEAFFGQGTRLTVV.

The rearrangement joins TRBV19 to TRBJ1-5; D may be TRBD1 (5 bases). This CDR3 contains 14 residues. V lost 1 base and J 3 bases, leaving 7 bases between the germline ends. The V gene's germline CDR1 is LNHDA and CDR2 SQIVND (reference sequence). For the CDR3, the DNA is TGTGCCAGTAGTATAGGGGGACCCAATCAGCCCCAGCATTTT. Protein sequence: CASSIGGPNQPQHF.

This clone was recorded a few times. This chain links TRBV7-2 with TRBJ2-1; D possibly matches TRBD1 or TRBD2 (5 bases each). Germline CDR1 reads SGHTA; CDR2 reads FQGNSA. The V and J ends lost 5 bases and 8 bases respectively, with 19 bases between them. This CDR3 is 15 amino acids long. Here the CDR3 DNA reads TGTGCCAGCAGCCTAAACGGTTTTCGAGGGGATGAGCAGTTCTTC. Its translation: CASSLNGFRGDEQFF.

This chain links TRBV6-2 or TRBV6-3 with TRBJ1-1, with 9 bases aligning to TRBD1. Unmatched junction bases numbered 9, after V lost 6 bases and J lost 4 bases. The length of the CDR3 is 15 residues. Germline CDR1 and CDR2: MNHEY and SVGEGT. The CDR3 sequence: CASSKDRGRGTEAFF. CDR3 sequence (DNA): TGTGCCAGCAGCAAGGACAGGGGACGGGGCACTGAAGCTTTCTTT.